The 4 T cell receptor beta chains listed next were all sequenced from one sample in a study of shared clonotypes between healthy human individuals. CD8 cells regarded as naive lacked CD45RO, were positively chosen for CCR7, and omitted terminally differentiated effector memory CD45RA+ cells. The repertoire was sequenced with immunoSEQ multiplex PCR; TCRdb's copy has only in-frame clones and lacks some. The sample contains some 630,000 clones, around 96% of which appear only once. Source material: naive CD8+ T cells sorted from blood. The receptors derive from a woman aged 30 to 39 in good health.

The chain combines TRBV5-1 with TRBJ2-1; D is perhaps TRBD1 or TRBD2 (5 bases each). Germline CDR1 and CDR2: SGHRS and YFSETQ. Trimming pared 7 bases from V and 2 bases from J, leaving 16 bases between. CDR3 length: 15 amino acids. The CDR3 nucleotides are TGCGCCAGCCGGCCCGGGACCCTTCCCTACAATGAGCAGTTCTTC. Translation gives CASRPGTLPYNEQFF.

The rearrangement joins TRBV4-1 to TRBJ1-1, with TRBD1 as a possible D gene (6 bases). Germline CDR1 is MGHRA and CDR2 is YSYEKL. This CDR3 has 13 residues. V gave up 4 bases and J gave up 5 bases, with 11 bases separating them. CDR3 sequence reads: CASSLGQGTEAFF. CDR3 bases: TGCGCCAGCAGCCTTGGCCAGGGGACTGAAGCTTTCTTT.

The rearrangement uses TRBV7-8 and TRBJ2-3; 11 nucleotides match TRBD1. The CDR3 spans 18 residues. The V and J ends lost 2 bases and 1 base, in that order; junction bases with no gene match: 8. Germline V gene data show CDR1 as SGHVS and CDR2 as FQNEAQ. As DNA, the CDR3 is TGTGCCAGCAGCTTATGGGACAGGGGGACGGGTGGCACAGATACGCAGTATTTT. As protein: CASSLWDRGTGGTDTQYF.

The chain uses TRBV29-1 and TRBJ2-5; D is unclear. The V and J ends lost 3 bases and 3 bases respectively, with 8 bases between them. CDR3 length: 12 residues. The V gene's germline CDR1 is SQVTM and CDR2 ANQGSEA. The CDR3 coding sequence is TGCAGCGTTGAGTCTCGGGAAGAGACCCAGTACTTC. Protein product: CSVESREETQYF.